The next 31 T cell receptor beta chains were all read from a single sample in a study of blood T cells in healthy people across ages. Through a sample-barcoded 5' primer and a J-beta primer mix, a second PCR was run for roughly 6 to 12 cycles. MiXCR, run by TCRdb on the 5' RACE reads, gives a single entry per CDR3 protein. Among around 1,800,000 distinct CDR3 sequences listed, more than 35% were seen once. The source material was blood. The receptors originated from a human donor in good health.

The chain combines TRBV27 with TRBJ2-3; maybe TRBD2 (6 bases). This CDR3 has 14 amino acids. Between the trimmed V and J ends, which lost 1 base and 5 bases, there was a span of 10 bases. Germline V gene sequence: CDR1 MNHEY, CDR2 SMNVEV (reference sequence). CDR3 in DNA: TGTGCCAGCAGTTTATGGGAGGCAGGAGATACGCAGTATTTT. Translating it yields CASSLWEAGDTQYF.

V usage is TRBV6-6 and J usage is TRBJ1-2; TRBD1 agrees at 11 bases. This CDR3 contains 15 residues. Germline CDR1 reads MNHNY; CDR2 reads SVGAGI (reference sequence). J was trimmed by 8 bases and V by 6 bases; bases with no gene match: 11. The CDR3 loop reads CASSSDGQGAVGYTF. The CDR3 nucleotides read TGTGCCAGCAGCTCAGACGGACAGGGGGCTGTCGGCTACACCTTC.

As for this clonotype: A read error may explain this, as a much larger clone is one base away. The chain joins TRBV7-2 to TRBJ1-2; TRBD1 might be the D (5 bases). The CDR3 runs 16 residues. From germline, CDR1 is SGHTA and CDR2 FQGNSA. The CDR3 sequence: CASTKNQGRLNYGHTF. Written as DNA, the CDR3 is TGTGCCAGCACCAAAAACCAGGGCCGCCTTAACTATGGCCACACCTTC.

The chain couples TRBV7-2 to TRBJ2-1, with D perhaps matching TRBD1 (6 bases). The CDR3 contains 16 residues. Germline V CDR1 and CDR2: SGHTA, FQGNSA. V was pared by 4 bases and J by 0 bases, with 13 bases between. The CDR3 loop reads CASSSTGPSSYNEQFF. DNA of the CDR3: TGTGCCAGCAGCTCGACAGGACCTAGCTCCTACAATGAGCAGTTCTTC. Full variable domain (missing parts from reference TRBV7-2 and TRBJ2-1): GAGVSQSPSNKVTEKGKDVELRCDPISGHTALYWYRQSLGQGLEFLIYFQGNSAPDKSGLPSDRFSAERTGGSVSTLTIQRTQQEDSAVYLCASSSTGPSSYNEQFFGPGTRLTVL.

The V and J genes are TRBV19 and TRBJ1-1; D is possibly TRBD1 (6 bases). The CDR3 length is 14 residues. Germline CDR1 reads LNHDA; CDR2 reads SQIVND (reference sequence). V was pared by 9 bases and J by 1 base, with 15 bases between. The DNA for the CDR3 is TGTGCCAGCGAGGGAACGACAGGGAACACTGAAGCTTTCTTT. This sequence encodes CASEGTTGNTEAFF.

This clonotype has only a few counts. The chain recombines TRBV6-6 with TRBJ1-4; 10 bases are a match to TRBD1. CDR3 length equals 14 residues. V shed 5 bases, J shed 6 bases, and the junction held 3 bases outside the gene matches. Germline-derived CDR1 and CDR2 are MNHNY and SVGAGI (reference sequence). The CDR3 sequence: CASSGQGGDEKLFF. The CDR3 DNA sequence: TGTGCCAGCAGTGGACAGGGGGGTGATGAAAAACTGTTTTTT.

As concerns this clonotype: Being one base from a much bigger clone, this may be a read error. This chain uses TRBV9 with TRBJ2-1, with no clear D. The CDR3 contains 13 residues. Germline V gene data show CDR1 as SGDLS and CDR2 as YYNGEE. CDR3 protein: CTSSSSPYNEQFF. CDR3 in DNA: TGTACCAGCAGCTCGAGCCCCTACAATGAGCAGTTCTTC.

This clonotype was observed a single time. The J gene is TRBJ2-4, the V gene TRBV7-2; no clear D. Trimming cost V 5 bases and J 0 bases, with 11 bases left between them. CDR3 size: 15 residues. Germline assignment: CDR1 SGHTA and CDR2 FQGNSA. CDR3 region: CASSPNPQAKNIQYF. CDR3 in DNA: TGTGCCAGCAGCCCTAATCCTCAAGCCAAAAACATTCAGTACTTC.

This clonotype occurred a few times. The J gene is TRBJ1-1, the V gene TRBV7-9; the D gene is possibly TRBD1 (5 bases). The CDR3 spans 14 residues. Deletions cut 4 bases from V and 1 base from J, with 10 bases between. The germline V gene has CDR1 SEHNR and CDR2 FQNEAQ (reference sequence). Written as DNA, the CDR3 is TGTGCCAGCAGCTCACCGGGACCGAACACTGAAGCTTTCTTT. Amino acid sequence: CASSSPGPNTEAFF.

This chain joins TRBV6-5 and TRBJ2-4; 9 bases map to TRBD2. The CDR3 spans 15 residues. Per germline, CDR1 MNHEY and CDR2 SVGAGI. Losses at the gene ends were 6 bases for V and 13 bases for J; bases not matched to a gene: 16. Here the CDR3 DNA reads TGTGCCAGCAGGGAAACTAGCGGGTCGCCCTACGGGCAGTACTTC. It specifies CASRETSGSPYGQYF.

V gene TRBV9 combines with J gene TRBJ1-1; D is uncertain. There are 13 residues in the CDR3. V shed 0 bases and J shed 3 bases, with 6 bases lying between them. Germline assignment: CDR1 SGDLS and CDR2 YYNGEE. The CDR3 nucleotides are TGTGCCAGCAGCGTAGGTTACGACACTGAAGCTTTCTTT. It specifies CASSVGYDTEAFF.

This clonotype has just a few counts. The V and J genes are TRBV7-9 and TRBJ1-5, with TRBD1 identical over 7 bases. CDR3 length: 16 amino acids. After removal of 5 bases from V and 3 bases from J, the junction contained 10 bases not matched to a gene. Germline loops: CDR1 SEHNR, CDR2 FQNEAQ (reference sequence). The CDR3 is CASSPWDSLNNQPQHF. The CDR3 DNA reads TGTGCCAGCAGCCCGTGGGACAGTCTCAACAATCAGCCCCAGCATTTT.

This clonotype has only a few counts. The rearrangement uses TRBV12-3 or TRBV12-4 and TRBJ2-1, with D maybe TRBD2 (6 bases). This CDR3 has 14 amino acids. V lost 7 bases, J lost 6 bases, and 16 bases lay in between. CDR3 DNA: TGTGCCAGCAATCCGACTCTAGCGAGCAATGAGCAGTTCTTC. Translation: CASNPTLASNEQFF.

Concerning this clonotype itself: A clone one base away is much larger, so this may be a read error. The gene calls are TRBV7-9 and TRBJ2-5, with D possibly matching TRBD1 (6 bases). The J call may be incorrect, as the DNA end agrees better with TRBJ2-7. CDR1 and CDR2 (germline): SEHNR, FQNEAQ (reference sequence). The CDR3 is 13 residues long. CDR3 residues: CVSRDTLTYEQYF. As DNA, the CDR3 is TGTGTCAGCAGGGACACTTTAACCTACGAGCAGTACTTC.

CDR3 DNA: TGTGCCAGCAGTGAGCCGGGAGATACCTCCTACGAGCAGTACTTC. Translating gives CASSEPGDTSYEQYF. V usage is TRBV6-1 and J usage is TRBJ2-7; a possible D gene is TRBD2 (6 bases). Germline-derived CDR1 and CDR2 are MNHNS and SASEGT. V dropped 3 bases and J dropped 0 bases, with 12 bases sitting between them. The CDR3 sequence is 15 residues long.

In its sample, this clonotype was seen a few times. The gene calls are TRBV6-1 and TRBJ2-5, with D tentatively TRBD1 or TRBD2 (5 bases each). This CDR3 has 17 residues. V lost 5 bases and J lost 2, with 21 bases in between. Germline V CDR1 and CDR2: MNHNS, SASEGT. CDR3 bases: TGTGCCAGCAGTCCACAGGACGCGGGTACAAAGCAAGAGACCCAGTACTTC. Protein product: CASSPQDAGTKQETQYF.

The J gene is TRBJ2-1, the V gene TRBV20-1; TRBD1 agrees at 7 bases. V shed 6 bases, J shed 5 bases, and the junction held 7 bases outside the gene matches. Germline V gene lookup returns CDR1 DFQATT and CDR2 SNEGSKA (reference sequence). This CDR3 is 13 amino acids long. The CDR3 DNA reads as TGCAGTGCCGGGACAGCCCAAGACAATGAGCAGTTCTTC. It translates to CSAGTAQDNEQFF.

The gene calls are TRBV5-6 and TRBJ2-7, with TRBD1 matching 9 bases. The V and J ends lost 4 bases and 2 bases, in that order; junction bases with no gene match: 7. The CDR3 runs 15 residues. Germline V gene data show CDR1 as SGHDT and CDR2 as YYEEEE. CDR3 DNA: TGTGCCAGCAGCCGCGTGGGACAGGGTACCTACGAGCAGTACTTC. Translated, it gives CASSRVGQGTYEQYF. Supplemented by reference TRBV5-6 and TRBJ2-7, the full variable domain reads DAGVTQSPTHLIKTRGQQVTLRCSPKSGHDTVSWYQQALGQGPQFIFQYYEEEERQRGNFPDRFSGHQFPNYSSELNVNALLLGDSALYLCASSRVGQGTYEQYFGPGTRLTVT.

This clonotype appeared a few times. This chain connects TRBV12-3 or TRBV12-4 to TRBJ2-7, with D possibly TRBD1 on 6 matching bases. V shed 3 bases and J shed 2 bases, with 11 bases lying between them. CDR3 length: 14 amino acids. CDR3 in amino acids: CASSLWSGAYEQYF. The CDR3 DNA sequence: TGTGCCAGCAGTTTGTGGTCAGGGGCCTACGAGCAGTACTTC.

This chain joins TRBV20-1 and TRBJ2-1, with TRBD1 identical over 12 bases. Germline CDR1 reads DFQATT; CDR2 reads SNEGSKA (reference sequence). The CDR3 contains 15 residues. Unmatched junction bases numbered 8, after V lost 4 bases and J lost 7 bases. The CDR3 reads CSATPRDRGRNEQFF. CDR3 in DNA: TGCAGTGCTACCCCAAGGGACAGGGGGCGGAATGAGCAGTTCTTC.

The V and J genes are TRBV18 and TRBJ1-4; 8 nucleotides match TRBD1. Germline-derived CDR1 and CDR2 are KGHSH and LQKENI. V gave up 6 bases and J gave up 3 bases; unmatched junction bases: 6. The CDR3 has 15 amino acids. In DNA, the CDR3 is TGTGCCAGCTCGCCGGACAGGGTTTCTAATGAAAAACTGTTTTTT. It yields the protein CASSPDRVSNEKLFF. Filled out from reference TRBV18 and TRBJ1-4, the complete variable domain reads NAGVMQNPRHLVRRRGQEARLRCSPMKGHSHVYWYRQLPEEGLKFMVYLQKENIIDESGMPKERFSAEFPKEGPSILRIQQVVRGDSAAYFCASSPDRVSNEKLFFGSGTQLSVL.

This sequence joins TRBV12-3 or TRBV12-4 and TRBJ1-2; D might be TRBD1 (6 bases). The CDR3 is made up of 15 amino acids. Trimming stripped 1 base from V and 2 bases from J, with 11 bases between. The CDR3 protein is CASSLVRTANYGYTF. The CDR3 bases are TGTGCCAGCAGTTTAGTTCGGACAGCGAACTATGGCTACACCTTC.

The V gene is TRBV29-1, the J gene TRBJ2-7, with 7 bases matching TRBD1. CDR3 length equals 12 residues. V was clipped by 6 bases and J by 4 bases; unmatched bases: 6. CDR1 is SQVTM, CDR2 ANQGSEA, per germline. CDR3 sequence reads: CSVGDRPYEQYF. The CDR3 DNA follows: TGCAGCGTAGGGGACAGACCATACGAGCAGTACTTC.

This clonotype was seen more than once but under ten times. At one of its ends the junction is not consistent with the germline gene, which may arise from a read error. V and J are TRBV9 and TRBJ1-6, with D maybe TRBD1 (6 bases). The germline CDR1 and CDR2 sequences are SGDLS and YYNGEE. The CDR3 totals 15 residues. CDR3: CTSSVSGAVGSPLHF. The CDR3 nucleotides are TGTACCAGCAGCGTATCAGGGGCTGTCGGGTCACCCCTCCACTTT.

This clonotype was seen a few times. The rearrangement uses TRBV9 and TRBJ2-5; TRBD2 matches 9 bases. With V trimmed by 2 bases and J by 2 bases, 7 bases remained unmatched. In germline, CDR1 is SGDLS, CDR2 YYNGEE. The CDR3 length is 16 residues. This chain's CDR3 is CASSVGPSGAQETQYF. The CDR3 DNA reads TGTGCCAGCAGCGTGGGGCCTAGCGGGGCACAAGAGACCCAGTACTTC.

This clonotype showed up just a few times. The rearrangement links TRBV29-1 to TRBJ2-1; 7 positions match TRBD1. The V gene end was trimmed by 1 base and the J gene end by 5 bases; junction bases not matched to a gene: 14. CDR1 and CDR2 from the germline V gene are SQVTM and ANQGSEA. The CDR3 is made up of 17 amino acids. CDR3 protein: CSVEAPTTGWENNEQFF. CDR3 nucleotide sequence: TGCAGCGTTGAAGCCCCAACGACAGGGTGGGAGAACAATGAGCAGTTCTTC.

This clonotype was observed a few times. At one of its ends the junction is not consistent with the germline gene, which may arise from a read error. This chain joins TRBV7-7 and TRBJ2-3; TRBD1 matches 8 bases. This CDR3 is built from 16 residues. The germline CDR1 and CDR2 sequences are SSHAT and FNYEAQ (reference sequence). CDR3 nucleotides: TGTGCTAGCAGCCAAAATTTGGACAGGGAAGGAGATACGCAGTATTTT. Residues: CASSQNLDREGDTQYF. Variable domain in full (rest from reference TRBV7-7 and TRBJ2-3): GAGVSQSPRYKVTKRGQDVTLRCDPISSHATLYWYQQALGQGPEFLTYFNYEAQPDKSGLPSDRFSAERPEGSISTLTIQRTEQRDSAMYRCASSQNLDREGDTQYFGPGTRLTVL.

This clonotype was detected only a few times. This sequence joins TRBV4-3 and TRBJ2-2; 8 bases agree with TRBD2. The CDR3 has 16 residues. The germline V gene has CDR1 LGHNA and CDR2 YSLEER. Losses at the gene ends were 4 bases for V and 5 bases for J; bases not matched to a gene: 9. CDR3 residues: CASSPNPAGETGELFF. The CDR3, as DNA: TGCGCCAGCAGCCCGAACCCAGCGGGGGAAACCGGGGAGCTGTTTTTT.

This clonotype was seen a few times. The rearrangement joins TRBV7-8 to TRBJ2-1; the D is unclear. The V and J ends lost 0 bases and 9 bases respectively, with 15 bases between them. CDR3 length equals 15 residues. Germline CDR1 reads SGHVS; CDR2 reads FQNEAQ. Here the CDR3 DNA reads TGTGCCAGCAGCTTAGCGAGGCTAGGTATAGGTGAGCAGTTCTTC. Translating gives CASSLARLGIGEQFF.

The genes are TRBV7-2 and TRBJ1-2; D uncertain. The CDR3 runs to 14 residues. V lost 5 bases and J lost 2, with 12 bases in between. Germline CDR1 reads SGHTA; CDR2 reads FQGNSA. The CDR3 loop reads CTSSVRLLNYGYTF. The CDR3 DNA reads TGTACCAGCAGCGTCCGACTCCTAAACTATGGCTACACCTTC.

This clonotype occurred a few times. This chain connects TRBV7-8 to TRBJ2-1; 9 bases map to TRBD2. Trimming at V came to 1 base and at J to 5 bases, leaving 6 bases not matched to a gene. CDR3 length: 16 amino acids. Germline loops: CDR1 SGHVS, CDR2 FQNEAQ. CDR3 in DNA: TGTGCCAGCAGCTTAGTTGGCGGGGGGGCCCACAATGAGCAGTTCTTC. It is translated as CASSLVGGGAHNEQFF.